This paragraph reports one T cell receptor (beta chain). The source of the sample is a study of graft-versus-host responses after intestinal transplantation. This CDR3 spans 14 amino acids. The germline CDR1 and CDR2 sequences are SGHDT and YYEEEE. Deletions cut 0 bases from V and 5 bases from J, with 11 bases between. The graft tissue was processed, and this released both intraepithelial and lamina propria lymphocytes. Produced via immunoSEQ multiplex PCR; TCRdb's table is partial and in-frame only. The sample consists of about 12,000 clones, about 80% of them appearing once. The rearrangement joins TRBV5-6 to TRBJ1-1, with D tentatively TRBD1 (6 bases). This TCR derives from a human patient who received an intestinal transplant, so some T cells may come from the graft donor. The sample in question was ileum tissue, obtained 142 days after intestinal transplantation. The CDR3 bases are TGTGCCAGCAGCTTGGGAGGGGGGGGGACTGAAGCTTTCTTT. Encoded protein: CASSLGGGGTEAFF.